Reported below is one TCR beta chain. Antigen specificity is unknown. Sequenced by immunoSEQ multiplex PCR; TCRdb stores in-frame clones only, minus some. The sample has about 16,000 clones, 80% to 90% seen once. This entry belongs to a study of lymphopenia after photon versus proton radiotherapy. General study points: After the lymphocyte nadir, photon-treated repertoires showed oligoclonal expansion, especially of CD8+ Temra cells. Survival link was tested only in deceased patients; proton benefit remains a possibility. In patients who died, overall survival fell as post-nadir TCR diversity dropped more.

The germline gives CDR1 SGHDT, CDR2 YYEEEE. The V and J ends lost 2 bases and 2 bases respectively, with 16 bases between them. The CDR3 consists of 16 residues. The source is a man aged 65 to 79 with pancreatic cancer. The V call is TRBV5-6, the J call TRBJ2-5; D not resolved. The starting material was peripheral blood, obtained from a patient treated with proton-based radiotherapy. The CDR3 region is CASSFTISGQQETQYF. As DNA, the CDR3 is TGTGCCAGCAGCTTTACTATTTCTGGCCAGCAAGAGACCCAGTACTTC. Drawing the rest from reference TRBV5-6 and TRBJ2-5, the complete variable domain is DAGVTQSPTHLIKTRGQQVTLRCSPKSGHDTVSWYQQALGQGPQFIFQYYEEEERQRGNFPDRFSGHQFPNYSSELNVNALLLGDSALYLCASSFTISGQQETQYFGPGTRLLVL.